This paragraph covers one T cell receptor beta chain sequence. The antigen remains undetermined. A multiplex PCR was run with 60 Vbeta primers and 13 Jbeta primers. TCRdb's table, derived via immunoSEQ multiplex PCR, lists solely in-frame clones and lacks some. The table includes over 120,000 clones, approximately 82% detected once. The data derive from a study of cytomegalovirus exposure and HLA in healthy donors. This CDR3 contains 14 residues. V gave up 5 bases and J gave up 6 bases; unmatched junction bases: 5. The germline gives CDR1 LNHDA, CDR2 SQIVND (reference sequence). Findings of the study overall: In a later analysis, a genetic analysis reported fewer productive-TCR N-insertions in an Asian-associated ancestry cluster than the cohort average. Three CMV-associated chains proved CMV antigen-specific in vitro.

The rearrangement uses TRBV19 and TRBJ2-1; 9 bases map to TRBD1. The receptor comes from an older woman in good health and CMV-seropositive. The sequenced sample consisted of PBMCs. The CDR3 region is CASSPTGQGNEQFF. The CDR3 DNA follows: TGTGCCAGTAGTCCTACGGGACAGGGCAATGAGCAGTTCTTC.